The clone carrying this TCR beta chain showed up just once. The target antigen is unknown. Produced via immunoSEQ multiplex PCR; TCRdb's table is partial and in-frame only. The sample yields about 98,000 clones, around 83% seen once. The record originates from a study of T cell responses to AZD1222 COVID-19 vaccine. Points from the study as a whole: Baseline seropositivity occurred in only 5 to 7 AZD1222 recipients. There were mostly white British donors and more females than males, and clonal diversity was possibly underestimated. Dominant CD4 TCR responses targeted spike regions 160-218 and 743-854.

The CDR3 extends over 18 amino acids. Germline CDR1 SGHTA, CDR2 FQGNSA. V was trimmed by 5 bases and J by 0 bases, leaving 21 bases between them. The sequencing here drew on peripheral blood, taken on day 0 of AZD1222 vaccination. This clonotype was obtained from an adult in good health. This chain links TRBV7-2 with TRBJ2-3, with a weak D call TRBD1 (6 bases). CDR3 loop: CASSPRQVAILSTDTQYF. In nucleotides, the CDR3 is TGTGCCAGCAGCCCACGACAGGTCGCGATATTGAGCACAGATACGCAGTATTTT.